This T cell receptor beta chain was captured by sequencing in a study of identical twins. TCRdb analysed the 5' RACE reads with MiXCR anew, one entry per CDR3 protein. The data contain hundreds of thousands of distinct CDR3 sequences, approximately 13% of them seen just once; the ten biggest clones take up about 1.5%. A few counts support this clonotype. Its antigen is still unknown. Study results and limitations: Twins' excess sharing was less marked for out-of-frame beta sequences. Abundant cord blood beta clonotypes carried fewer insertions; memory repertoires showed none.

These data are also associated with another study on yellow fever vaccine responses in identical twins. From that report: Reports say the vaccine T cell response in twins looked partly convergent and partly personalized.

This receptor was obtained from a woman between 18 and 29 years old in good health. Sequencing was carried out using PBMCs.

DNA of the CDR3: TGTGCCAGCAACAGGGAAGTGAGGAATTCACCCCTCCACTTT. As protein: CASNREVRNSPLHF. The rearrangement links TRBV2 to TRBJ1-6; TRBD1 is a possible D gene (6 bases). Germline assignment: CDR1 SNHLY and CDR2 FYNNEI. Trimming cost V 7 bases and J 7 bases, with 14 bases left between them. The CDR3 covers 14 residues.